This passage covers 13 T cell receptor beta chains from one sample sequenced in a study of blood T cell repertoires in COVID-19. TCRdb keeps only in-frame clones here, not all; method: immunoSEQ multiplex PCR. The profile shows around 150,000 clones, roughly 84% of them singletons. The sample was peripheral blood. The receptor source for this set is a man aged 35 to 55 with acute or convalescent COVID-19.

The J gene is TRBJ2-1, the V gene TRBV6-5; 14 bases align to TRBD2. Germline CDR1 is MNHEY and CDR2 is SVGAGI. V shed 4 bases, J shed 9 bases, and the junction held 8 bases outside the gene matches. CDR3 length equals 16 residues. The CDR3 DNA reads TGTGCCAGCAGTTTTAGCGGACTAGCGGGGGGCCTTGAGCAGTTCTTC. It is translated as CASSFSGLAGGLEQFF.

This clone was recorded a few times. V and J are TRBV2 and TRBJ2-7, with D uncertain. Trimming pared 7 bases from V and 1 base from J, leaving 8 bases between. The CDR3 has 12 residues. Per germline, CDR1 SNHLY and CDR2 FYNNEI. CDR3 nucleotides: TGTGCCAGCATGAACTCATCCTACGAGCAGTACTTC. This sequence encodes CASMNSSYEQYF.

The chain has TRBV27 and TRBJ2-3; 9 nucleotides agree with TRBD1. The V gene's germline CDR1 is MNHEY and CDR2 SMNVEV (reference sequence). J lost 9 bases, V lost 5 bases, and 9 bases had no gene match. CDR3 length: 14 residues. The CDR3 here is CASSPRDRVDTQYF. Written as DNA, the CDR3 is TGTGCCAGCAGTCCACGGGACAGGGTCGACACGCAGTATTTT.

The chain joins TRBV6-5 to TRBJ2-5; 11 bases fit TRBD2. The V segment lost 5 bases and the J segment 5 bases; nucleotides outside the gene matches: 4. The CDR3 has 14 amino acids. Per the germline V gene, CDR1 is MNHEY and CDR2 is SVGAGI. CDR3 coding DNA: TGTGCCAGCAGTCAGCCTAGCGGGGGGGAGACCCAGTACTTC. This gives the protein CASSQPSGGETQYF.

The rearrangement links TRBV28 to TRBJ1-6; TRBD1 is a possible D gene (5 bases). CDR3 length equals 13 residues. The V gene's germline CDR1 is MDHEN and CDR2 SYDVKM. The V gene lost 11 bases and the J gene lost 6 bases, with 14 bases spanning the gap. CDR3 sequence reads: CAAMGLINSPLHF. CDR3 nucleotides: TGTGCCGCCATGGGACTTATTAATTCACCCCTCCACTTT.

The CDR3 coding sequence is TGTGCCAGCAGTTCTCCGGGACAGGGGAACACTGAAGCTTTCTTT. Translated, it gives CASSSPGQGNTEAFF. This sequence joins TRBV28 and TRBJ1-1, with 9 positions matching TRBD1. This CDR3 is built from 15 residues. Germline V lookup: CDR1 MDHEN, CDR2 SYDVKM. V trimming: 4 bases; J trimming: 1 base; junction bases outside the gene matches: 4.

The V and J genes are TRBV27 and TRBJ2-2; D may be TRBD1 (5 bases). Germline CDR1 MNHEY, CDR2 SMNVEV (reference sequence). CDR3 length equals 14 residues. V lost 5 bases and J 3 bases, leaving 10 bases between the germline ends. The CDR3: CASSRGRHTGELFF. The CDR3 DNA follows: TGTGCCAGCAGTAGGGGCAGGCACACCGGGGAGCTGTTTTTT.

The chain links TRBV6-5 to TRBJ2-2; tentative D call: TRBD2 (7 bases). The V end was cut by 11 bases, the J end by 3 bases, with 16 bases between. The CDR3 loop spans 14 amino acids. CDR1 is MNHEY and CDR2 is SVGAGI in the germline V gene. The CDR3 DNA reads as TGTGCCCTAGGACGGGGGGCGCACACCGGGGAGCTGTTTTTT. Its protein product is CALGRGAHTGELFF.

CDR3 amino acids: CASSTAEGAGGELFF. CDR3 bases: TGTGCCAGCAGCACAGCAGAGGGGGCGGGCGGGGAGCTGTTTTTT. This rearrangement joins TRBV6-5 to TRBJ2-2; TRBD1 aligns across 7 bases. The CDR3 has 15 residues. J was trimmed by 7 bases and V by 6 bases; bases with no gene match: 11. Germline CDR1 MNHEY, CDR2 SVGAGI.

CDR3: CASSYPPRGGEQYF. The CDR3, as DNA: TGTGCCAGCAGCTACCCCCCGCGGGGGGGCGAGCAGTACTTC. V is TRBV7-9 and J is TRBJ2-7, with 9 bases aligning to TRBD2. V lost 4 bases, J lost 6 bases, and 7 bases stayed unmatched. CDR3 length: 14 amino acids. In germline, CDR1 is SEHNR, CDR2 FQNEAQ (reference sequence).

The rearrangement links TRBV12-3 or TRBV12-4 to TRBJ2-5; no clear D. V lost 7 bases, J lost 2 bases, and 11 bases lay in between. The CDR3 contains 13 residues. The CDR3 DNA is TGTGCCAGCATGAGACACGGACAAGAGACCCAGTACTTC. Translating gives CASMRHGQETQYF.

This chain connects TRBV18 to TRBJ1-6; D is uncertain. The germline V and J ends were trimmed by 3 bases and 8 bases, with 17 bases remaining between them. The V gene's germline CDR1 is KGHSH and CDR2 LQKENI. The CDR3 sequence is 16 residues long. In DNA, the CDR3 is TGTGCCAGCTCACCTATCTCAGGCCGAACGGATTCACCCCTCCACTTT. This translates into CASSPISGRTDSPLHF.

The V call is TRBV3-1 (or the pseudogene TRBV3-2), the J call TRBJ2-7; tentative D call: TRBD2 (5 bases). There are 13 residues in the CDR3. Germline CDR1 reads LGHDT; CDR2 reads YNNKEL (reference sequence). The ends were cut back, 1 base at V and 7 bases at J, with 11 bases in the middle. The CDR3 is CASSQGGVTEQYF. The CDR3 DNA follows: TGTGCCAGCAGCCAAGGGGGAGTAACGGAGCAGTACTTC.